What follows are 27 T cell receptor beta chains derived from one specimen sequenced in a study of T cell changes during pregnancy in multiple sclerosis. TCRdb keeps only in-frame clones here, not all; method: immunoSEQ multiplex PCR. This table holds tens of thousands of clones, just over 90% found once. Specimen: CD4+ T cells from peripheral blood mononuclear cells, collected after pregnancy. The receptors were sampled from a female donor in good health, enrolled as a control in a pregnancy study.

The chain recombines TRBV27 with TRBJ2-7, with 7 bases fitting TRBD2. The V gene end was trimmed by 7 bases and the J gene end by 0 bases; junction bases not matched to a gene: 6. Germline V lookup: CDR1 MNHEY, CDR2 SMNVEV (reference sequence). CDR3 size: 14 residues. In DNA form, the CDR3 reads TGTGCCAGCATGGCTAGCGGTAGCTCCTACGAGCAGTACTTC. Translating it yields CASMASGSSYEQYF.

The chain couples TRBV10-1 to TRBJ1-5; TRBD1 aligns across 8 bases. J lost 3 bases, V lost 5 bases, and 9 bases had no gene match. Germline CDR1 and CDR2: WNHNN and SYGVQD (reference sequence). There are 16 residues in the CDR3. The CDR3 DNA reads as TGCGCCAGCAGTCCCGGACAGGGCCACCCCAATCAGCCCCAGCATTTT. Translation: CASSPGQGHPNQPQHF.

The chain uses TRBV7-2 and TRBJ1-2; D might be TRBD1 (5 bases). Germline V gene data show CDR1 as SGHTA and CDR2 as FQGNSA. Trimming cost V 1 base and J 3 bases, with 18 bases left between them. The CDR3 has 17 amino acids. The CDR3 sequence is CASSLGPGAKGDYGYTF. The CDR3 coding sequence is TGTGCCAGCAGCTTAGGACCTGGGGCTAAAGGGGACTATGGCTACACCTTC.

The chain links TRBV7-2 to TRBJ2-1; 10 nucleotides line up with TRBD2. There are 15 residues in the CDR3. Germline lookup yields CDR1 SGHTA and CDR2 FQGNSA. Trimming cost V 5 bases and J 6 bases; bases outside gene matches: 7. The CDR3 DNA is TGTGCCAGCAGCAACCCGGGACTAGCGCCCAATGAGCAGTTCTTC. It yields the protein CASSNPGLAPNEQFF. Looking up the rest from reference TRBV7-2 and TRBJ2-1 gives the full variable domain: GAGVSQSPSNKVTEKGKDVELRCDPISGHTALYWYRQSLGQGLEFLIYFQGNSAPDKSGLPSDRFSAERTGGSVSTLTIQRTQQEDSAVYLCASSNPGLAPNEQFFGPGTRLTVL.

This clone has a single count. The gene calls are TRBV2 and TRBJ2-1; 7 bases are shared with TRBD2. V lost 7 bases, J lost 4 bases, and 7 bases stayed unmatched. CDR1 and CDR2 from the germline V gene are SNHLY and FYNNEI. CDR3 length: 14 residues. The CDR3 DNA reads TGTGCCAGCATGCGGGAGCAGTCTTACAATGAGCAGTTCTTC. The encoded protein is CASMREQSYNEQFF. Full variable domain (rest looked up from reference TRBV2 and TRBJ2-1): EPEVTQTPSHQVTQMGQEVILRCVPISNHLYFYWYRQILGQKVEFLVSFYNNEISEKSEIFDDQFSVERPDGSNFTLKIRSTKLEDSAMYFCASMREQSYNEQFFGPGTRLTVL.

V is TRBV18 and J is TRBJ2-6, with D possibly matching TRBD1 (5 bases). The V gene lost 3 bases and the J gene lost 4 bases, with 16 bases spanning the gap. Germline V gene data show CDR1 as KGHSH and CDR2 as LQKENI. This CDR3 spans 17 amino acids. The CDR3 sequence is CASSPVDGAAGANVLTF. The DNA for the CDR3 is TGTGCCAGCTCACCGGTTGATGGGGCGGCCGGGGCCAACGTCCTGACTTTC.

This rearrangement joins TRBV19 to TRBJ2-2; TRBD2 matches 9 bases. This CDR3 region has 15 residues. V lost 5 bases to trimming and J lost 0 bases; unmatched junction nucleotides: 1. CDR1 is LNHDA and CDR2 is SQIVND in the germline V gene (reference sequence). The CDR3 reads CASSLAGTNTGELFF. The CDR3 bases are TGTGCCAGTAGTCTAGCGGGAACGAACACCGGGGAGCTGTTTTTT.

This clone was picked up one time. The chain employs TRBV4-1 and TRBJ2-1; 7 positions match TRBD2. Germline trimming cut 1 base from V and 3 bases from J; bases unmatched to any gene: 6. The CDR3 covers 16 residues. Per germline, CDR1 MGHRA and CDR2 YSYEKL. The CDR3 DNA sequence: TGCGCCAGCAGCCAAGTTTTTGGCGGGGGCTACAATGAGCAGTTCTTC. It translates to CASSQVFGGGYNEQFF.

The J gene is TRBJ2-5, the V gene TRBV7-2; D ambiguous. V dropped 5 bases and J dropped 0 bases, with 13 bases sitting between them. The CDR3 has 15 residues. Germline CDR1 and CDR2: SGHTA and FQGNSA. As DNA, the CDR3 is TGTGCCAGCAGCCTAGTCGGTCTTGACCAAGAGACCCAGTACTTC. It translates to CASSLVGLDQETQYF.

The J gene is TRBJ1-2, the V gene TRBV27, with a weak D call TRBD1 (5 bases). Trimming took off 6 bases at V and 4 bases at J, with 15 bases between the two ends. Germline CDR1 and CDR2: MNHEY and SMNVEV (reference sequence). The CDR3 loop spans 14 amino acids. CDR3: CASSPSQGAYGYTF. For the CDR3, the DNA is TGTGCCAGCAGCCCTTCCCAAGGGGCCTATGGCTACACCTTC.

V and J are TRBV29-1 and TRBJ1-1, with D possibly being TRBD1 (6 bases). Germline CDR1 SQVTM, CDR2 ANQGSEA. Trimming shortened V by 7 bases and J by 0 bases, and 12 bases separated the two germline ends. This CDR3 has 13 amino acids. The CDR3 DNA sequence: TGCAGCGGCCTCCGGGACATGAACACTGAAGCTTTCTTT. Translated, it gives CSGLRDMNTEAFF.

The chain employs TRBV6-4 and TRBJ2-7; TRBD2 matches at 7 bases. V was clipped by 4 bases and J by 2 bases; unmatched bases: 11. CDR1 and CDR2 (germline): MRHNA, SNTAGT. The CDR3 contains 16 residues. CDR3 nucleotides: TGTGCCAGCAGTGGGCTTGGGGGGAGGGCCCCCTACGAGCAGTACTTC. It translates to CASSGLGGRAPYEQYF.

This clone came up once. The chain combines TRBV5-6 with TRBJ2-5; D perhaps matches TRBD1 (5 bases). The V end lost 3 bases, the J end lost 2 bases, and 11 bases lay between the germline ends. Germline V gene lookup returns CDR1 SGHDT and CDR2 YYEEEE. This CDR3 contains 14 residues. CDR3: CASSSLSGQETQYF. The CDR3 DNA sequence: TGTGCCAGCAGCTCTTTATCAGGGCAAGAGACCCAGTACTTC.

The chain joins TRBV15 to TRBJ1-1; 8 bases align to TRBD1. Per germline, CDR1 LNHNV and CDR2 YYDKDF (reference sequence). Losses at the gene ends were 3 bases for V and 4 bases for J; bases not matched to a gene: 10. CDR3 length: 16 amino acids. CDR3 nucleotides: TGTGCCACCAGCAGCCGAATCAACAGGGGGGGCACTGAAGCTTTCTTT. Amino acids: CATSSRINRGGTEAFF.

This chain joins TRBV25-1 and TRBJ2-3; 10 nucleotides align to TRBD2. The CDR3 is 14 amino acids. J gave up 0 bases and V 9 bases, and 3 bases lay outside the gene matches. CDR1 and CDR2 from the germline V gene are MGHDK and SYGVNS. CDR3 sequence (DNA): TGTGCCAGTGAGCGGGGGGGAAGCACAGATACGCAGTATTTT. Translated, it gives CASERGGSTDTQYF.

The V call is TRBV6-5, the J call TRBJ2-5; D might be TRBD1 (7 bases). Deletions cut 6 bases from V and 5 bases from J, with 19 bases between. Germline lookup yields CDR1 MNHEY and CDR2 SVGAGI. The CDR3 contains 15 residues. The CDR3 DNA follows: TGTGCCAGCAGCAGGGCAGGGGGGCCAGCGGAGACCCAGTACTTC. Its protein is CASSRAGGPAETQYF.

CDR3 protein: CASSLAGGTVKNIQYF. CDR3 coding DNA: TGTGCCAGCAGTTTAGCTGGAGGGACGGTCAAAAACATTCAGTACTTC. This sequence joins TRBV28 and TRBJ2-4, with a possible D match to TRBD2 (6 bases). The V and J ends lost 2 bases and 3 bases respectively, with 14 bases between them. The CDR3 loop spans 16 amino acids. CDR1 MDHEN and CDR2 SYDVKM come from the germline V gene.

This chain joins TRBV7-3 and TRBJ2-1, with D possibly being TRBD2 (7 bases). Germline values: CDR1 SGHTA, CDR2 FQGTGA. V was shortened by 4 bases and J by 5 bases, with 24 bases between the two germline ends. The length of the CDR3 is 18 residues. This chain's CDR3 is CASSYRAGAAGVNNEQFF. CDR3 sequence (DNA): TGTGCCAGCAGCTACCGCGCGGGGGCGGCAGGGGTTAACAATGAGCAGTTCTTC.

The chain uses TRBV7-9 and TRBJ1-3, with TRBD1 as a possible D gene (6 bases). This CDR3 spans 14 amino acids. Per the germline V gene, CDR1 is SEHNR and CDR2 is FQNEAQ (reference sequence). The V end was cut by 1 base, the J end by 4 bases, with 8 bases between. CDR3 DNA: TGTGCCAGCAGCTTAGACAGGGAGGGAAACACCATATATTTT. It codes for CASSLDREGNTIYF.

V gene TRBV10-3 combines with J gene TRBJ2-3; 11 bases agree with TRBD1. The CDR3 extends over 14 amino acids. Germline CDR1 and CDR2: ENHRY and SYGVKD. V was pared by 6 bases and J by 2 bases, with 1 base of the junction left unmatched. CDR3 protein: CAIRGQGDTDTQYF. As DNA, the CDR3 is TGTGCCATCAGGGGACAGGGGGACACAGATACGCAGTATTTT.

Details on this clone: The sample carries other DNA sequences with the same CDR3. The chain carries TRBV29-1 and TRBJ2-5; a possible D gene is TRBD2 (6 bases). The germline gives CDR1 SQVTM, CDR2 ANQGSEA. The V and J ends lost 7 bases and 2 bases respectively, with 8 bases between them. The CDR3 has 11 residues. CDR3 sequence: CSGLGQETQYF. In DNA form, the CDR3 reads TGCAGCGGACTAGGACAAGAGACCCAGTACTTC.

The CDR3 DNA reads as TGTGCCAGCAGCCAACGGGAACTGTATCAGCCCCAGCATTTT. It encodes CASSQRELYQPQHF. The V and J genes are TRBV5-5 and TRBJ1-5; D ambiguous. V was shortened by 4 bases and J by 5 bases, with 13 bases between the two germline ends. From germline, CDR1 is SGHKS and CDR2 YYEKEE (reference sequence). This CDR3 has 14 amino acids. The entire variable domain, with the rest obtained from reference TRBV5-5 and TRBJ1-5, is as follows: DAGVTQSPTHLIKTRGQQVTLRCSPISGHKSVSWYQQVLGQGPQFIFQYYEKEERGRGNFPDRFSARQFPNYSSELNVNALLLGDSALYLCASSQRELYQPQHFGDGTRLSIL.

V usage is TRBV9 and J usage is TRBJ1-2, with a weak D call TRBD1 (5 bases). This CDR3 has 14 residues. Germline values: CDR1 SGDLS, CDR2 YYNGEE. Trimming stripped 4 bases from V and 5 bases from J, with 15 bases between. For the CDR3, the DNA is TGTGCCAGCAGCCCCTGGCAGGGAAGGTATGGCTACACCTTC. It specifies CASSPWQGRYGYTF.

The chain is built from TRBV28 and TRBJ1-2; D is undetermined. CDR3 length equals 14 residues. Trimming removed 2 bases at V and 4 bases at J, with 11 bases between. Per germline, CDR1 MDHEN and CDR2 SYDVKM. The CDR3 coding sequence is TGTGCCAGCAGTTTAGGACTCTGGACCTATGGCTACACCTTC. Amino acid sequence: CASSLGLWTYGYTF.

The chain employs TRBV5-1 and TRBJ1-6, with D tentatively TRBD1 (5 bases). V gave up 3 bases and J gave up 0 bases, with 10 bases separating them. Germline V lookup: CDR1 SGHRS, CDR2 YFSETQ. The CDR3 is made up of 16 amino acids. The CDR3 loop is CASSSTASSYNSPLHF. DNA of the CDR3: TGCGCCAGCAGCTCGACAGCCAGCTCCTATAATTCACCCCTCCACTTT. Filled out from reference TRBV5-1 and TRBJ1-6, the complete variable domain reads KAGVTQTPRYLIKTRGQQVTLSCSPISGHRSVSWYQQTPGQGLQFLFEYFSETQRNKGNFPGRFSGRQFSNSRSEMNVSTLELGDSALYLCASSSTASSYNSPLHFGNGTRLTVT.

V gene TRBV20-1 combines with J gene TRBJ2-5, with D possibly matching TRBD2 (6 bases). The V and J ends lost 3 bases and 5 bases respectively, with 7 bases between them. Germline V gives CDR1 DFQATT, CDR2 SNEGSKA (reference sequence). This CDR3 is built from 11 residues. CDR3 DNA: TGCAGTGCTAGCGGGAGTGAGACCCAGTACTTC. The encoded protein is CSASGSETQYF.

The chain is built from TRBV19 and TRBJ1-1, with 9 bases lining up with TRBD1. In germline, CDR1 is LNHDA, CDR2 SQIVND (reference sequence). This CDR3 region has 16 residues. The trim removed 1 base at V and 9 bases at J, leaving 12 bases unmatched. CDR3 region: CASSIVPLGQGIKAFF. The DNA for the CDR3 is TGTGCCAGTAGTATAGTTCCCCTTGGACAGGGGATTAAAGCTTTCTTT.